This TCR beta chain derives from a study of blood T cell repertoires in COVID-19. Background on the study: Some COVID-19 samples were acute and others convalescent; all came from the United States, Italy and Spain. From T cells, B-cell-depleted T cells, or PBMCs came the material, which was cDNA or gDNA.

The CDR3 runs to 16 residues. The germline CDR1 and CDR2 sequences are SGHTA and FQGNSA. The junction had 5 bases not matched to a gene; V was cut back by 4 bases and J by 2 bases. Source study methods: Reference gene primer amplification in the assay estimated nucleated cell counts. The data were produced by immunoSEQ multiplex PCR, yet TCRdb's version contains in-frame clones alone and is incomplete. The DNA gave D and trimming, while V, J and clone size come from that table. The sample contains more than 100,000 clones, about 91% of which appear only once. The clonotype was recovered from a human donor in a cohort sampled during active COVID-19. Sequenced sample: peripheral blood. This chain links TRBV7-2 with TRBJ2-7; 13 bases agree with TRBD2. The CDR3 reads CASSWTSGGSTYEQYF. The CDR3 nucleotides read TGTGCCAGCAGCTGGACTAGCGGGGGCTCCACCTACGAGCAGTACTTC. Variable domain in full (rest from reference TRBV7-2 and TRBJ2-7): GAGVSQSPSNKVTEKGKDVELRCDPISGHTALYWYRQSLGQGLEFLIYFQGNSAPDKSGLPSDRFSAERTGGSVSTLTIQRTQQEDSAVYLCASSWTSGGSTYEQYFGPGTRLTVT.